The clone carrying this T cell receptor (beta chain) was observed a handful of times. The antigen remains undetermined. Trimming at V came to 4 bases and at J to 7 bases, leaving 14 bases not matched to a gene. CDR1 MNHNS and CDR2 SASEGT come from the germline V gene. The CDR3 is 16 amino acids. These data come from a study of TIL therapy for anti-PD-1-resistant metastatic lung cancer. Study overall: Tumors had a median PD-L1 proportion score of approximately 6%.

Time point given: pre-treatment sample, taken before nivolumab and TIL therapy. The tumor samples were excised metastases, mostly pleural nodules or supraclavicular lymph nodes. The libraries were made with immunoSEQ v3. Sequencing was performed with immunoSEQ multiplex PCR; in TCRdb, only in-frame clones are kept and a portion is missing. The sample holds fewer than 30,000 clones, roughly two thirds seen once. The study's findings and limits: TIL cultures after expansion showed higher clonality and lower diversity than baseline tumor (median around 5.9% vs 31%).

This chain links TRBV6-1 with TRBJ1-1; the match to TRBD1 covers 8 bases. This receptor was obtained from a woman between 30 and 80 years old with non-small cell lung cancer. The sequencing used tumor tissue, collected at baseline. CDR3 sequence: CASSGGVGRGRNEAFF. The CDR3 coding sequence is TGTGCCAGCAGTGGAGGGGTGGGCAGGGGGCGAAATGAAGCTTTCTTT.